This TCR beta chain was documented in a study of T-cell memory formation after mild COVID-19. On this clonotype: Antigen: not known.

The length of the CDR3 is 13 residues. V lost 2 bases to trimming and J lost 7 bases, with 11 bases between them. Germline V lookup: CDR1 KGHSH, CDR2 LQKENI. Study results and caveats: Those CD4+ clones that contracted were mainly in CM and EM (CD8+ ones in EMRA). Pre-infection memory contained some responding clones, which suggested that cross-reactive memory had joined.

5'RACE primed from the constant segment yielded TCR alpha and TCR beta cDNA libraries bearing sample barcodes and UMIs. TCRdb recomputed calls from the 5' RACE reads with MiXCR, one row per CDR3 protein. The data hold 200,000 to 250,000 distinct CDR3 sequences, with around 9.5% observed a single time. V and J are TRBV18 and TRBJ1-2, with D possibly matching TRBD1 (5 bases). This TCR derives from a man younger than 35 who had mild COVID-19 (a few samples of this study predate the infection). Cell type and time point are not known. Sequencing used PBMCs or a T cell subset sorted from them (not recorded which). CDR3 amino acids: CASSPGTDGGYTF. CDR3 nucleotides: TGTGCCAGCTCACCAGGGACGGACGGTGGCTACACCTTC.